Below, 10 T cell receptor beta chains from the same sample are listed, as sequenced in a study of T cells in Graves' hyperthyroidism and ophthalmopathy. What was amplified from RNA transcripts were TCR beta CDR3 regions. Using the HTBI primer set, a first-round RT-PCR was run on the TCR CDR3. TCRdb analysed the multiplex PCR reads with MiXCR anew, one entry per CDR3 protein. This table holds more than 500,000 distinct CDR3 sequences, under 15% found once. Sample: blood. The receptor set was obtained from a woman between 40 and 50 years old with Graves' ophthalmopathy.

The genes are TRBV7-9 and TRBJ1-2; D gene ambiguous. The V gene lost 1 base and the J gene lost 6 bases, with 9 bases spanning the gap. The CDR3 is made up of 13 amino acids. Per germline, CDR1 SEHNR and CDR2 FQNEAQ (reference sequence). The CDR3 loop is CASSLDSTHGYTF. The CDR3 nucleotides read TGTGCCAGCAGCTTAGACAGTACGCATGGCTACACCTTC.

A few counts support this clonotype. This chain links TRBV11-2 with TRBJ2-7, with 10 bases that match TRBD1. The length of the CDR3 is 15 residues. Trimming at V came to 3 bases and at J to 3 bases, leaving 5 bases not matched to a gene. The germline gives CDR1 SGHAT, CDR2 FQNNGV. CDR3 region: CASSFGTGVYYEQYF. The CDR3 nucleotides are TGTGCCAGCAGCTTTGGGACAGGGGTATACTACGAGCAGTACTTC.

The chain couples TRBV20-1 to TRBJ2-5, with D possibly being TRBD2 (5 bases). V dropped 0 bases and J dropped 5 bases, with 16 bases sitting between them. This CDR3 is built from 15 residues. The germline V gene encodes CDR1 DFQATT and CDR2 SNEGSKA (reference sequence). CDR3 coding DNA: TGCAGTGCTAGAGATCGGAGCGGCCCCGGGGAGACCCAGTACTTC. It translates to CSARDRSGPGETQYF.

This clonotype showed up just a few times. The chain recombines TRBV7-2 with TRBJ1-5; 8 positions match TRBD1. Germline CDR1 is SGHTA and CDR2 is FQGNSA. The CDR3 sequence is 14 residues long. Trimming at V came to 1 base and at J to 10 bases, leaving 6 bases not matched to a gene. CDR3 in amino acids: CASSLGWTGFPQHF. The CDR3, as DNA: TGTGCCAGCAGCTTAGGCTGGACAGGGTTCCCCCAGCATTTT.

In its sample, this clonotype was seen many times. The genes are TRBV27 and TRBJ2-5; TRBD1 might be the D (6 bases). Germline V gene sequence: CDR1 MNHEY, CDR2 SMNVEV (reference sequence). Trimming pared 6 bases from V and 2 bases from J, leaving 16 bases between. This CDR3 is 15 amino acids long. CDR3: CASRRSGTKQETQYF. In DNA form, the CDR3 reads TGTGCCAGCAGGCGATCCGGGACAAAGCAAGAGACCCAGTACTTC.

This clonotype was counted a few times. The chain employs TRBV7-3 and TRBJ1-5; 11 bases match TRBD1. The CDR3 runs to 19 residues. Germline values: CDR1 SGHTA, CDR2 FQGTGA. V gave up 2 bases and J gave up 5 bases; unmatched junction bases: 14. The CDR3 sequence: CASSLSSGQGGWFDQPQHF. The CDR3 DNA follows: TGTGCCAGCAGCTTATCGTCGGGACAGGGGGGGTGGTTCGATCAGCCCCAGCATTTT.

This clonotype was recorded at least ten times. This rearrangement joins TRBV7-2 to TRBJ2-5; possible D gene TRBD2, 6 bases. The CDR3 length is 12 residues. Looked up from germline, CDR1 is SGHTA and CDR2 is FQGNSA. Trimming stripped 7 bases from V and 7 bases from J, with 13 bases between. In DNA, the CDR3 is TGTGCCAGCAAAGGAGTGGGGGGGACCCAGTACTTC. It encodes CASKGVGGTQYF.

This clonotype was counted a few times. J is TRBJ2-7 and V is TRBV5-5; weak D call: TRBD2 (5 bases). CDR1 and CDR2 (germline): SGHKS, YYEKEE (reference sequence). The CDR3 runs 16 residues. Deletions cut 0 bases from V and 1 base from J, with 14 bases between. The CDR3: CASSLGPEALSYEQYF. CDR3 nucleotides: TGTGCCAGCAGCTTGGGTCCGGAGGCCTTATCCTACGAGCAGTACTTC.

This clonotype has a count of ten or more. The J gene is TRBJ2-2, the V gene TRBV19; no clear D. Trimming cost V 4 bases and J 4 bases, with 7 bases left between them. This CDR3 is 13 amino acids long. Germline V CDR1 and CDR2: LNHDA, SQIVND (reference sequence). This CDR3 is CASSRAATGELFF. The CDR3 region has the DNA TGTGCCAGTAGTAGGGCAGCCACCGGGGAGCTGTTTTTT.

The chain is built from TRBV12-3 or TRBV12-4 and TRBJ2-5; no clear D. Trimming took off 3 bases at V and 3 bases at J, with 23 bases between the two ends. The CDR3 has 18 amino acids. CDR3 sequence reads: CASSLQTKIIIEEETQYF. The CDR3 nucleotides are TGTGCCAGCAGTTTGCAGACAAAGATTATAATTGAAGAAGAGACCCAGTACTTC.